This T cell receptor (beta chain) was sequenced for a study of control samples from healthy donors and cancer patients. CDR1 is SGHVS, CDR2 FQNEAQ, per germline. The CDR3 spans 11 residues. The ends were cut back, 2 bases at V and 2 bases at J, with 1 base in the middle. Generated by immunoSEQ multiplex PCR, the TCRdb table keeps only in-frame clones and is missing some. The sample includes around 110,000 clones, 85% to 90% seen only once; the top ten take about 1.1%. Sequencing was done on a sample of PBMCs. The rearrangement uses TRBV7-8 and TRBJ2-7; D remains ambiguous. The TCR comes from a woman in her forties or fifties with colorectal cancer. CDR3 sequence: CASSLTYEQYF. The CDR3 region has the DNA TGTGCCAGCAGCTTAACCTACGAGCAGTACTTC. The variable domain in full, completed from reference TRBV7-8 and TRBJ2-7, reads GAGVSQSPRYKVAKRGQDVALRCDPISGHVSLFWYQQALGQGPEFLTYFQNEAQLDKSGLPSDRFFAERPEGSVSTLKIQRTQQEDSAVYLCASSLTYEQYFGPGTRLTVT.